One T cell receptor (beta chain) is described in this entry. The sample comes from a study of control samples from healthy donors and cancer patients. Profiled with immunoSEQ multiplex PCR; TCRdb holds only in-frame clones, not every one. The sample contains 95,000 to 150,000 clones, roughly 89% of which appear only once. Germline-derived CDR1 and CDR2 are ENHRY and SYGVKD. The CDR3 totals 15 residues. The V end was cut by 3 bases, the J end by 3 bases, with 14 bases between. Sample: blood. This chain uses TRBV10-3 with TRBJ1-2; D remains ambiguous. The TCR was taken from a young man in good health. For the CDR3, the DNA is TGTGCCATCAGTGATATTGCGTGGGCGGACTATGGCTACACCTTC. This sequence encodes CAISDIAWADYGYTF.